These 19 T cell receptor beta chains were sequenced from one sample in a study of T cell responses to AZD1222 COVID-19 vaccine (dated by TCRdb to 2020 to 2022). The library was made by the immunoSEQ multiplex PCR assay. TCRdb obtained this table from immuneACCESS and retained in-frame rearrangements with V and J assigned. These tables miss some clones; where compared with another copy, unresolved V genes account for less than half of the shortfall, and the remainder is unexplained. The sample table holds 80,000 to 95,000 clones, of which roughly 86% were seen once. 6.9% of the sample is held by the ten biggest clonotypes. In the paper's terms, the time point label means: about 28 days (+/-7) after the second vaccine dose. The specimen was peripheral blood, collected 28 days after the second AZD1222 dose. These receptors were taken from an adult who received the AZD1222 COVID-19 vaccine.

The J gene is TRBJ1-1, the V gene TRBV21-1. TRBV21-1 is labeled a pseudogene. This CDR3 has 10 amino acids. CDR3 nucleotides: TGTGCCAGCAGCAATATCGAAGCTTTCTTT. The encoded protein is CASSNIEAFF.

This chain connects TRBV18 to TRBJ2-1; 11 bases fit TRBD2. Germline assignment: CDR1 KGHSH and CDR2 LQKENI. The V and J ends lost 4 bases and 8 bases, in that order; junction bases with no gene match: 7. The CDR3 has 15 amino acids. CDR3 loop: CASSQTSGSIHEQFF. The CDR3 DNA follows: TGTGCCAGCTCACAAACTAGCGGGAGTATCCATGAGCAGTTCTTC.

The J gene is TRBJ2-3, the V gene TRBV30, with D perhaps assigned TRBD1 or TRBD2 (5 bases each). CDR3 length: 13 amino acids. V was clipped by 8 bases and J by 2 bases, with 14 bases between them. The germline V gene has CDR1 GTSNPN and CDR2 SVGIG (reference sequence). CDR3 protein: CAGSWGTTDTQYF. For the CDR3, the DNA is TGTGCCGGATCCTGGGGGACCACAGATACGCAGTATTTT. Drawing the rest from reference TRBV30 and TRBJ2-3, the complete variable domain is SQTIHQWPATLVQPVGSPLSLECTVEGTSNPNLYWYRQAAGRGLQLLFYSVGIGQISSEVPQNLSASRPQDRQFILSSKKLLLSDSGFYLCAGSWGTTDTQYFGPGTRLTVL.

The rearrangement joins TRBV5-6 to TRBJ2-7; D unclear. The CDR3 consists of 12 residues. The germline V and J ends were trimmed by 1 base and 4 bases, with 6 bases remaining between them. Germline assignment: CDR1 SGHDT and CDR2 YYEEEE. The CDR3 coding sequence is TGTGCCAGCAGCTTGCCCGGTTACGAGCAGTACTTC. It yields the protein CASSLPGYEQYF.

The chain joins TRBV12-3 or TRBV12-4 to TRBJ2-7; 7 nucleotides align to TRBD1. V dropped 5 bases and J dropped 5; count of bases not matched to a gene: 3. The CDR3 is made up of 12 amino acids. CDR3 DNA sequence: TGTGCCAGCAGTGACAGGGTGCACGAGCAGTACTTC. It is translated as CASSDRVHEQYF.

The genes are TRBV18 and TRBJ1-4; D not resolved. CDR1 is KGHSH and CDR2 is LQKENI in the germline V gene. The CDR3 consists of 16 residues. Trimming pared 3 bases from V and 8 bases from J, leaving 19 bases between. The CDR3 sequence is CASSPRQDFLREKLFF. The CDR3 nucleotides read TGTGCCAGCTCACCCAGGCAGGACTTCCTTAGAGAAAAACTGTTTTTT.

This CDR3 reads CASSCRGTQKETQYF. As DNA, the CDR3 is TGCGCCAGCAGTTGCCGTGGTACCCAAAAAGAGACCCAGTACTTC. This chain connects TRBV23-1 to TRBJ2-5, with D unresolved. TRBV23-1 is an open reading frame whose function is uncertain. The V gene lost 5 bases and the J gene lost 3 bases, with 16 bases spanning the gap. This CDR3 is 15 amino acids long.

This clone was counted a few times. The rearrangement joins TRBV1 to TRBJ2-7; the listed D gene, TRBD2, was not tested against the DNA. TRBV1 is termed a pseudogene. CDR3 length equals 14 residues. DNA for the CDR3: TGCACCAGCAGCAGACCGGGGAGCTCCTACGAGCAGTACTTC. Translated, it gives CTSSRPGSSYEQYF.

Points on this clone: The identical CDR3 is also encoded by other nucleotide sequences in the sample. This chain's CDR3 is CAWSLGINYGYTF. CDR3 nucleotides: TGTGCCTGGAGTCTTGGGATAAACTATGGCTACACCTTC. This chain joins TRBV30 and TRBJ1-2; D unresolved. Germline CDR1 is GTSNPN and CDR2 is SVGIG (reference sequence). Trimming cost V 2 bases and J 2 bases, with 9 bases left between them. The CDR3 covers 13 residues.

This clone was detected many times. CDR3: CARSLYGETARPYNEQFF. The CDR3 nucleotides are TGTGCCAGAAGCTTGTACGGAGAAACAGCGAGACCTTACAATGAGCAGTTCTTC. This rearrangement joins TRBV5-3 to TRBJ2-1; D unresolved. TRBV5-3 is noted as an ORF with a role that remains uncertain. The V end lost 1 base, the J end lost 4 bases, and 21 bases lay between the germline ends. The CDR3 runs 18 residues.

In its sample, this clone was seen a few times. This chain connects TRBV4-3 to TRBJ2-7; 8 nucleotides line up with TRBD2. The CDR3 sequence is 16 residues long. Looked up from germline, CDR1 is LGHNA and CDR2 is YSLEER. The V segment lost 0 bases and the J segment 4 bases; nucleotides outside the gene matches: 8. CDR3 coding DNA: TGCGCCAGCAGCCAAGATCCAACGGGAGGGCCATACGAGCAGTACTTC. Translated: CASSQDPTGGPYEQYF.

The CDR3 bases are TGTGCCAGCAGTTTTTACGGGGGGGATGGCTACACCTTC. Translation gives CASSFYGGDGYTF. This sequence joins TRBV6-5 and TRBJ1-2, with a weak D call TRBD1 (5 bases). The CDR3 totals 13 residues. V was clipped by 4 bases and J by 6 bases, with 12 bases between them. Germline V lookup: CDR1 MNHEY, CDR2 SVGAGI.

The sample holds a few counts of this clone. This chain uses TRBV5-8 with TRBJ2-1, with 10 bases aligning to TRBD2. In germline, CDR1 is SGHTS, CDR2 YDEGEE. J was trimmed by 15 bases and V by 2 bases; bases with no gene match: 11. This CDR3 comprises 14 residues. CDR3 region: CASSFGSSGSGWFF. The CDR3 DNA reads as TGTGCCAGCAGCTTTGGCTCTAGCGGGAGTGGATGGTTCTTC.

V usage is TRBV10-2 and J usage is TRBJ1-1; 7 bases fit TRBD1. The CDR3 contains 15 residues. Germline values: CDR1 WSHSY, CDR2 SAAADI. The V and J ends lost 4 bases and 5 bases, in that order; junction bases with no gene match: 10. CDR3 coding DNA: TGCGCCAGCAGTGGCCAGTACAGGGGCGGAACTGAAGCTTTCTTT. The encoded protein is CASSGQYRGGTEAFF.

The chain links TRBV19 to TRBJ1-1; tentatively, D is TRBD1 (6 bases). The CDR3 covers 15 residues. The V end was cut by 4 bases, the J end by 1 base, with 13 bases between. Germline V gene lookup returns CDR1 LNHDA and CDR2 SQIVND (reference sequence). The CDR3 region has the DNA TGTGCCAGTAGTACTTCGACAGGAGGGAACACTGAAGCTTTCTTT. It specifies CASSTSTGGNTEAFF.

In its sample, this clone was seen a few times. V usage is TRBV4-1 and J usage is TRBJ1-1; TRBD1 might be the D (5 bases). This CDR3 region has 15 residues. V was pared by 0 bases and J by 5 bases, with 13 bases between. Germline lookup yields CDR1 MGHRA and CDR2 YSYEKL. The CDR3 DNA sequence: TGCGCCAGCAGCCAAGATAAGCAGGGCAGGACTGAAGCTTTCTTT. This sequence encodes CASSQDKQGRTEAFF.

V gene TRBV18 combines with J gene TRBJ2-2, with 7 bases aligning to TRBD1. CDR1 and CDR2 from the germline V gene are KGHSH and LQKENI. This CDR3 is 16 amino acids long. After removal of 2 bases from V and 1 base from J, the junction contained 4 bases not matched to a gene. CDR3 sequence reads: CASSPRGQRNTGELFF. CDR3 sequence (DNA): TGTGCCAGCTCACCAAGGGGACAGCGGAACACCGGGGAGCTGTTTTTT.

The chain is built from TRBV7-9 and TRBJ1-1; 10 bases align to TRBD1. This CDR3 is built from 15 residues. V shed 5 bases, J shed 6 bases, and the junction held 9 bases outside the gene matches. Germline CDR1 is SEHNR and CDR2 is FQNEAQ (reference sequence). CDR3 in DNA: TGTGCCAGCAGCCAGCGGGACAGGGGAGGTGCTGAAGCTTTCTTT. Its protein is CASSQRDRGGAEAFF.

The rearrangement links TRBV27 to TRBJ2-3, with 13 nucleotides matching TRBD2. Per germline, CDR1 MNHEY and CDR2 SMNVEV (reference sequence). The CDR3 sequence is 19 residues long. The V and J ends lost 4 bases and 2 bases, in that order; junction bases with no gene match: 12. The CDR3 coding sequence is TGTGCCAGCAGTTCATCCAGGACTAGCGGGAGACTTCTCACAGATACGCAGTATTTT. Encoded protein: CASSSSRTSGRLLTDTQYF.